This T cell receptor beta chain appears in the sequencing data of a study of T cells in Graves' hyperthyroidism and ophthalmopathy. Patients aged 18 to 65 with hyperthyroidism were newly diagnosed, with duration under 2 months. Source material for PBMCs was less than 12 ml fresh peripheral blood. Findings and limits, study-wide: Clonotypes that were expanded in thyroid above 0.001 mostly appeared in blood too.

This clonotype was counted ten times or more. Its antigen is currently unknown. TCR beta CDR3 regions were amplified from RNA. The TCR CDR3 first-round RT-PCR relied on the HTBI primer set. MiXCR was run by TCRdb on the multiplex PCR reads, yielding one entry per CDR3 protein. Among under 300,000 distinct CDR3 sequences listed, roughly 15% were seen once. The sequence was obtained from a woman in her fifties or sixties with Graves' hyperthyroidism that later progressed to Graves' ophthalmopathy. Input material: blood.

Here the CDR3 DNA reads TGTGCCAGCAGTGATCGGAGAGAAGCTTTCTTT. As protein: CASSDRREAFF. The genes are TRBV28 and TRBJ1-1; D unclear. In germline, CDR1 is MDHEN, CDR2 SYDVKM. The CDR3 extends over 11 amino acids. V lost 5 bases to trimming and J lost 8 bases, with 9 bases between them.